The present T cell receptor (beta chain) was sequenced within a study of shared clonotypes between healthy human individuals. V dropped 3 bases and J dropped 0; count of bases not matched to a gene: 8. Per the germline V gene, CDR1 is SGHDT and CDR2 is YYEEEE. CDR3 size: 16 residues. Here immunoSEQ multiplex PCR was the method, and the copy in TCRdb shows in-frame clones only, minus some. Of about 2.3 million clones listed, 93% are singletons. This sequence originates from a man younger than 35 in good health. Some clones in this sample may be carry-over from other donors' samples. J is TRBJ1-1 and V is TRBV5-6; 7 nucleotides match TRBD1. Sample: naive CD4+ T cells from PBMCs. The subset denotes: CD45RA+ positively selected. CDR3 sequence (DNA): TGTGCCAGCAGCTCCCTACAGGGGACCATGAACACTGAAGCTTTCTTT. Translation: CASSSLQGTMNTEAFF. Full variable domain (remainder filled in from reference TRBV5-6 and TRBJ1-1): DAGVTQSPTHLIKTRGQQVTLRCSPKSGHDTVSWYQQALGQGPQFIFQYYEEEERQRGNFPDRFSGHQFPNYSSELNVNALLLGDSALYLCASSSLQGTMNTEAFFGQGTRLTVV.